This T cell receptor (beta chain) was captured in a study of blood T cell repertoires in COVID-19 (dated by TCRdb to about 2020). Some background on the complete study: Collaborator samples came from the United States, Italy and Spain and covered acute and convalescent phases of COVID-19. The prospective study material was composed of cDNA or gDNA derived from T cells, B-cell-depleted T cells, or PBMCs. Subjects who had been exposed to COVID-19, were actively infected with it, or had recovered from it provided the deeply sampled blood TCRbeta repertoires that made up the dataset. The repertoires were released in a freely available public database meant as a resource for research on the immune response to SARS-CoV-2. The samples were drawn from two sources: the first 160 participants of the ongoing ImmuneRACE study, and 1,254 subjects contributed by 6 global collaborators. A de-identified subject ID, COVID-19 status, age in years and sex were almost always included in the sample metadata. Where HLA class I and class II types were available, the types were taken from metadata supplied by the sample provider, not from assay-based typing. Findings and caveats that apply to the study as a whole: The quantity of clinical and demographic metadata differed by source and by participant and was supplied without curation.

Via the germline V gene, CDR1 is SGHRS and CDR2 YFSETQ. The CDR3 goes from the cysteine to the phenylalanine over 13 residues. The entry retains the CDR3 DNA only, 39 bases that are in frame from base 1. V is clipped by 4 bases and J by 3 bases, and the sequence between their germline boundaries is 7 bases long. Regarding this clone: Its antigen specificity is not known. Base qualities are not at hand, and no much larger clone is one base apart. Other nucleotide sequences in the sample specify the same CDR3.

The immunoSEQ Assay, a bias-controlled multiplex PCR, was used to amplify TCRbeta CDR3 regions from genomic DNA. The authors' pipeline ran thus. The number of nucleated cells in each sample was estimated by amplification of reference gene primers within the assay. To quantify the absolute abundance of each unique TCRbeta CDR3 rearrangement, sequence reads were collapsed and filtered. For each sample, productive Simpson clonality was calculated by taking the square root of Simpson's diversity index across productive rearrangements. In its TCRdb copy, this immuneACCESS table keeps in-frame sequences only and misses some clones. Where compared with another copy, unresolved V genes explain less than half of these, and the others have no known cause. V, J and clone size reflect that table, while D and trimming were determined from the DNA. The sample records roughly 110,000 clones, approximately 78% of which are singletons. Approximately 7.9% of the sample is in the top ten clones.

Each collaborating institution followed its own protocols to collect whole blood in K2EDTA tubes. For TCRbeta analysis, collaborators shipped samples as frozen whole blood, isolated PBMCs, or DNA extracted from either of those sample types. The V gene is TRBV5-1 and the J gene is TRBJ2-2; the D region possibly corresponds to TRBD2 (6 bases align). Sequenced input: peripheral blood. The receptor comes from a man between 65 and 85 years old with acute or convalescent COVID-19. The CDR3 amino acid sequence is: CASSPGDTGELFF. The sequence in DNA is TGCGCCAGCAGCCCGGGGGACACCGGGGAGCTGTTTTTT.